This passage covers 18 T cell receptor beta chains from one sample sequenced in a study of shared clonotypes between healthy human individuals. The assay was immunoSEQ multiplex PCR, and TCRdb's table has in-frame clones only and misses some. The table includes around 2.5 million clones, approximately 94% detected once. The specimen sequenced was naive CD4+ T cells from PBMCs. Sample subset: CD45RA+ positively selected. Receptor source: a man younger than 30 in good health. Some clones in this sample may be carry-over from other donors' samples.

This clone was counted only a few times. The chain is built from TRBV30 and TRBJ1-2; a weak D match, TRBD1 (5 bases). Looked up from germline, CDR1 is GTSNPN and CDR2 is SVGIG (reference sequence). V dropped 3 bases and J dropped 10 bases, with 15 bases sitting between them. CDR3 size: 12 residues. CDR3 DNA: TGTGCCTGGAGGATCCAGGGCCGACACTACACCTTC. Translation: CAWRIQGRHYTF.

V gene TRBV18 combines with J gene TRBJ1-4; unclear D gene. Trimming left V 3 bases short and J 5 bases short, with 13 bases between. This CDR3 contains 15 residues. Germline CDR1 is KGHSH and CDR2 is LQKENI. The CDR3: CASSPGDVRNEKLFF. Here the CDR3 DNA reads TGTGCCAGCTCACCGGGTGATGTGAGGAATGAAAAACTGTTTTTT.

Of note for this clone: This sample also contains other DNA sequences that code for the same CDR3. The rearrangement links TRBV2 to TRBJ1-1; D gene unclear. Germline values: CDR1 SNHLY, CDR2 FYNNEI. The CDR3 totals 14 residues. V lost 6 bases and J lost 4, with 15 bases in between. Here the CDR3 DNA reads TGTGCCAGCAGCTTGGAGGGTGGCGGCACTGAAGCTTTCTTT. As protein: CASSLEGGGTEAFF.

The chain is built from TRBV28 and TRBJ1-2; 7 bases are shared with TRBD1. Trimming cost V 1 base and J 5 bases; bases outside gene matches: 10. Germline assignment: CDR1 MDHEN and CDR2 SYDVKM. The CDR3 runs 16 residues. For the CDR3, the DNA is TGTGCCAGCAGTTTATCGGCAGGGGGGATAGAATATGGCTACACCTTC. Its protein product is CASSLSAGGIEYGYTF.

The V call is TRBV5-4, the J call TRBJ2-1; D possibly uses TRBD1 or TRBD2 (5 bases each). Germline V CDR1 and CDR2: SGHNT, YYREEE (reference sequence). The CDR3 sequence is 14 residues long. V was clipped by 4 bases and J by 7 bases, with 15 bases between them. The CDR3 nucleotides read TGTGCCAGCAGCCCTGCTCCGGGACCAAATGAGCAGTTCTTC. Translated, it gives CASSPAPGPNEQFF. Looking up the rest from reference TRBV5-4 and TRBJ2-1 gives the full variable domain: ETGVTQSPTHLIKTRGQQVTLRCSSQSGHNTVSWYQQALGQGPQFIFQYYREEENGRGNFPPRFSGLQFPNYSSELNVNALELDDSALYLCASSPAPGPNEQFFGPGTRLTVL.

The rearrangement joins TRBV6-5 to TRBJ1-5; weak D call: TRBD1 (5 bases). This CDR3 is built from 13 residues. The V gene lost 7 bases and the J gene lost 3 bases, with 10 bases spanning the gap. The germline gives CDR1 MNHEY, CDR2 SVGAGI. DNA for the CDR3: TGTGCCAGCACCCCAGGGTTCAATCAGCCCCAGCATTTT. Its protein product is CASTPGFNQPQHF.

J is TRBJ2-1 and V is TRBV7-3; the D is unclear. Germline-derived CDR1 and CDR2 are SGHTA and FQGTGA. The V gene lost 5 bases and the J gene lost 9 bases, with 8 bases spanning the gap. The CDR3 length is 11 residues. The chain's CDR3 is CASSRTGEQFF. CDR3 DNA sequence: TGTGCCAGCAGCAGAACGGGTGAGCAGTTCTTC. Based on the CDR3 plus reference TRBV7-3 and TRBJ2-1, the full variable domain is GAGVSQTPSNKVTEKGKYVELRCDPISGHTALYWYRQSLGQGPEFLIYFQGTGAADDSGLPNDRFFAVRPEGSVSTLKIQRTERGDSAVYLCASSRTGEQFFGPGTRLTVL.

This chain links TRBV7-9 with TRBJ2-7; 8 bases fit TRBD1. The J segment lost 7 bases and the V segment lost 0 bases, leaving 11 bases of the junction unmatched. CDR1 SEHNR and CDR2 FQNEAQ come from the germline V gene (reference sequence). The CDR3 is made up of 16 amino acids. The CDR3 protein is CASSLAGQGALGEQYF. CDR3 DNA: TGTGCCAGCAGCTTAGCAGGGCAGGGGGCCTTGGGTGAGCAGTACTTC.

This chain uses TRBV5-1 with TRBJ2-3; D is perhaps TRBD1 or TRBD2 (6 bases each). The CDR3 runs 16 residues. Deletions cut 0 bases from V and 2 bases from J, with 13 bases between. Germline-derived CDR1 and CDR2 are SGHRS and YFSETQ. CDR3 in amino acids: CASSLARGLFTDTQYF. CDR3 sequence (DNA): TGCGCCAGCAGCTTGGCCAGGGGACTGTTCACAGATACGCAGTATTTT. The entire variable domain, with the rest obtained from reference TRBV5-1 and TRBJ2-3, is as follows: KAGVTQTPRYLIKTRGQQVTLSCSPISGHRSVSWYQQTPGQGLQFLFEYFSETQRNKGNFPGRFSGRQFSNSRSEMNVSTLELGDSALYLCASSLARGLFTDTQYFGPGTRLTVL.

This clone was picked up a small number of times. The chain has TRBV28 and TRBJ1-2, with D unresolved. The CDR3 is 11 residues long. V was shortened by 8 bases and J by 3 bases, with 7 bases between the two germline ends. Germline assignment: CDR1 MDHEN and CDR2 SYDVKM. As DNA, the CDR3 is TGTGCCAGCGTTACAGACTATGGCTACACCTTC. It codes for CASVTDYGYTF.

The sample holds a few counts of this clone. The chain has TRBV5-1 and TRBJ2-1; D perhaps matches TRBD2 (6 bases). V was pared by 4 bases and J by 5 bases, with 16 bases between. The CDR3 sequence is 15 residues long. Per the germline V gene, CDR1 is SGHRS and CDR2 is YFSETQ. DNA for the CDR3: TGCGCCAGCAGCATGTCACTAGGAGGGAACAATGAGCAGTTCTTC. This codes for CASSMSLGGNNEQFF.

The V and J genes are TRBV7-9 and TRBJ2-1, with 14 bases fitting TRBD2. CDR1 SEHNR and CDR2 FQNEAQ come from the germline V gene (reference sequence). CDR3 length equals 16 residues. V lost 6 bases to trimming and J lost 10 bases; unmatched junction nucleotides: 11. The CDR3 spells CASRLPGLAGVDEQFF. The CDR3 nucleotides read TGTGCCAGCAGGCTTCCGGGACTAGCGGGAGTCGACGAGCAGTTCTTC.

This clone has only one observation. J is TRBJ1-2 and V is TRBV6-5, with 9 bases fitting TRBD1. The V gene end was trimmed by 2 bases and the J gene end by 7 bases; junction bases not matched to a gene: 8. Per germline, CDR1 MNHEY and CDR2 SVGAGI. The CDR3 has 15 amino acids. The CDR3 DNA is TGTGCCAGCAGTTACACCACAGGGGGCGATTTTGGCTACACCTTC. Protein sequence: CASSYTTGGDFGYTF.

This chain joins TRBV6-5 and TRBJ2-2; D remains ambiguous. The CDR3 consists of 16 residues. Trimming left V 2 bases short and J 1 base short, with 11 bases between. Germline V gene data show CDR1 as MNHEY and CDR2 as SVGAGI. In DNA form, the CDR3 reads TGTGCCAGCAGTTACCTCGGAGCAGGGAACACCGGGGAGCTGTTTTTT. This gives the protein CASSYLGAGNTGELFF.

The chain has TRBV5-1 and TRBJ2-7; maybe TRBD1 (5 bases). Per germline, CDR1 SGHRS and CDR2 YFSETQ. This CDR3 is built from 15 residues. V was cut by 4 bases and J by 0 bases, with 14 bases left in between. The DNA of the CDR3 is TGCGCCAGCAGCCAATACAGGCCTAGCTCCTACGAGCAGTACTTC. Translation: CASSQYRPSSYEQYF.

The rearrangement links TRBV29-1 to TRBJ2-5; 8 bases fit TRBD2. The CDR3 spans 17 residues. CDR1 is SQVTM, CDR2 ANQGSEA, per germline. With 0 bases clipped from V and 4 bases from J, the junction kept 13 bases outside the gene matches. In DNA, the CDR3 is TGCAGCGTTGAAGATTGGGCCGGGACTAGTCCCCGAGAGACCCAGTACTTC. It specifies CSVEDWAGTSPRETQYF. Full variable domain (rest looked up from reference TRBV29-1 and TRBJ2-5): SAVISQKPSRDICQRGTSLTIQCQVDSQVTMMFWYRQQPGQSLTLIATANQGSEATYESGFVIDKFPISRPNLTFSTLTVSNMSPEDSSIYLCSVEDWAGTSPRETQYFGPGTRLLVL.

This clone was counted once. The CDR3 reads CASSIFGEGTQETQYF. Written as DNA, the CDR3 is TGTGCCAGTAGTATATTTGGGGAAGGGACCCAAGAGACCCAGTACTTC. This rearrangement joins TRBV19 to TRBJ2-5; the D call may be TRBD1 or TRBD2 (5 bases each). Germline lookup yields CDR1 LNHDA and CDR2 SQIVND (reference sequence). The CDR3 is 16 amino acids. Trimming pared 2 bases from V and 1 base from J, leaving 14 bases between.

V is TRBV27 and J is TRBJ2-5, with unresolved D. The CDR3 covers 14 residues. Germline loops: CDR1 MNHEY, CDR2 SMNVEV (reference sequence). V was shortened by 8 bases and J by 1 base, with 14 bases between the two germline ends. CDR3 DNA: TGTGCCAGCGGAAACGGCGTACCCCAAGAGACCCAGTACTTC. It yields the protein CASGNGVPQETQYF.